Below, 18 T cell receptor beta chains from the same sample are listed, as sequenced in a study of shared clonotypes between healthy human individuals. The data were produced by immunoSEQ multiplex PCR, yet TCRdb's version contains in-frame clones alone and is incomplete. The sample includes about 460,000 clones, approximately 80% of them seen just once. Sequencing input: PBMCs. All receptors derive from a middle-aged woman in good health. Some clones in this sample may be carry-over from other donors' samples.

The chain couples TRBV5-6 to TRBJ2-1, with a possible D match to TRBD2 (5 bases). The V and J ends lost 2 bases and 8 bases respectively, with 14 bases between them. CDR1 and CDR2 (germline): SGHDT, YYEEEE. This CDR3 contains 14 residues. The CDR3 sequence is CASSLITGMDEQFF. In DNA form, the CDR3 reads TGTGCCAGCAGCTTAATAACGGGAATGGATGAGCAGTTCTTC.

This chain joins TRBV5-1 and TRBJ1-5; D is ambiguous. The CDR3 spans 15 residues. With 4 bases removed from V and 3 bases from J, the gap between germline ends came to 14 bases. Germline V CDR1 and CDR2: SGHRS, YFSETQ. The CDR3 DNA sequence: TGCGCCAGCAGCAGATACAGCGGCTCCAATCAGCCCCAGCATTTT. Its translation is CASSRYSGSNQPQHF.

CDR3 nucleotide sequence: TGCAGTGCGGAAGAAAATGAAAAACTGTTTTTT. This codes for CSAEENEKLFF. The V call is TRBV20-1, the J call TRBJ1-4, with unresolved D. Trimming took off 6 bases at V and 5 bases at J, with 7 bases between the two ends. Germline assignment: CDR1 DFQATT and CDR2 SNEGSKA (reference sequence). The CDR3 runs 11 residues.

J is TRBJ2-7 and V is TRBV28; no clear D. Germline V lookup: CDR1 MDHEN, CDR2 SYDVKM. The V end was cut by 6 bases, the J end by 0 bases, with 15 bases between. CDR3 length: 15 residues. For the CDR3, the DNA is TGTGCCAGCAGCCCAGGTTCAGTAAGCTCCTACGAGCAGTACTTC. Its protein is CASSPGSVSSYEQYF.

A remark on this clone: A read error likely explains this, since a far larger clone differs by one base. V usage is TRBV28 and J usage is TRBJ1-2; perhaps TRBD1 as D (6 bases). CDR1 is MDHEN, CDR2 SYDVKM, per germline. The CDR3 is made up of 12 amino acids. V lost 8 bases and J 6 bases, leaving 13 bases between the germline ends. CDR3 region: CASGGRIHGYTF. CDR3 DNA sequence: TGTGCCAGCGGGGGCCGCATACATGGCTACACCTTC.

The genes are TRBV5-5 and TRBJ2-7; D possibly corresponds to TRBD1 (5 bases). This CDR3 contains 15 residues. Trimming took off 7 bases at V and 0 bases at J, with 17 bases between the two ends. Germline loops: CDR1 SGHKS, CDR2 YYEKEE (reference sequence). The CDR3 protein is CASGNGVGASYEQYF. DNA for the CDR3: TGTGCCAGCGGAAATGGGGTTGGGGCCTCCTACGAGCAGTACTTC. The full variable domain, rest sourced from reference TRBV5-5 and TRBJ2-7, is DAGVTQSPTHLIKTRGQQVTLRCSPISGHKSVSWYQQVLGQGPQFIFQYYEKEERGRGNFPDRFSARQFPNYSSELNVNALLLGDSALYLCASGNGVGASYEQYFGPGTRLTVT.

This rearrangement joins TRBV7-7 to TRBJ2-5, with D perhaps matching TRBD1 or TRBD2 (6 bases each). The CDR3 spans 16 residues. Germline V gene data show CDR1 as SSHAT and CDR2 as FNYEAQ (reference sequence). Trimming took off 0 bases at V and 4 bases at J, with 15 bases between the two ends. In DNA form, the CDR3 reads TGTGCCAGCAGCTTAGCAGGGGGGACATCCGGAGAGACCCAGTACTTC. This encodes CASSLAGGTSGETQYF. The complete variable domain, with remaining parts taken from reference TRBV7-7 and TRBJ2-5, reads GAGVSQSPRYKVTKRGQDVTLRCDPISSHATLYWYQQALGQGPEFLTYFNYEAQPDKSGLPSDRFSAERPEGSISTLTIQRTEQRDSAMYRCASSLAGGTSGETQYFGPGTRLLVL.

This chain uses TRBV6-1 with TRBJ1-2; 7 nucleotides line up with TRBD1. The germline CDR1 and CDR2 sequences are MNHNS and SASEGT. The CDR3 has 13 residues. Trimming took 8 bases from V and 8 from J; bases not matched to a gene: 11. The CDR3 loop is CASETRQGRGYTF. CDR3 in DNA: TGTGCCAGCGAGACACGACAGGGAAGAGGCTACACCTTC.

The rearrangement joins TRBV2 to TRBJ2-3; D possibly corresponds to TRBD2 (5 bases). V dropped 7 bases and J dropped 6 bases, with 17 bases sitting between them. CDR1 and CDR2 from the germline V gene are SNHLY and FYNNEI. This CDR3 comprises 14 residues. The CDR3 sequence: CASTYTEDADTQYF. Written as DNA, the CDR3 is TGTGCCAGCACTTATACGGAGGACGCCGATACGCAGTATTTT.

The chain employs TRBV27 and TRBJ2-1; 14 bases are a match to TRBD2. The CDR3 sequence is 20 residues long. Germline CDR1 and CDR2: MNHEY and SMNVEV (reference sequence). V was pared by 2 bases and J by 0 bases, with 9 bases of the junction left unmatched. CDR3 DNA sequence: TGTGCCAGCAGTTTAGTAGGACTAGCGGGAGGCACGCCCTCCTACAATGAGCAGTTCTTC. This encodes CASSLVGLAGGTPSYNEQFF.

The V gene is TRBV9, the J gene TRBJ2-7; tentative D call: TRBD1 (6 bases). V was trimmed by 0 bases and J by 2 bases, leaving 9 bases between them. The CDR3 consists of 14 residues. CDR1 is SGDLS, CDR2 YYNGEE, per germline. The CDR3 region is CASSVEAGAYEQYF. In DNA, the CDR3 is TGTGCCAGCAGCGTAGAGGCAGGGGCCTACGAGCAGTACTTC.

This rearrangement joins TRBV15 to TRBJ2-1; TRBD2 might be the D (5 bases). Germline CDR1 and CDR2: LNHNV and YYDKDF (reference sequence). With 5 bases removed from V and 10 bases from J, the gap between germline ends came to 12 bases. The CDR3 has 12 residues. CDR3 sequence: CATSRGFQEQFF. The CDR3 DNA sequence: TGTGCCACCAGCCGCGGGTTTCAAGAGCAGTTCTTC.

This clone has a handful of counts. The gene calls are TRBV29-1 and TRBJ2-3; 12 nucleotides line up with TRBD2. V lost 4 bases, J lost 4 bases, and 6 bases stayed unmatched. Germline V CDR1 and CDR2: SQVTM, ANQGSEA. The CDR3 extends over 15 amino acids. The CDR3 sequence is CSVGAGLAGSDTQYF. The DNA for the CDR3 is TGCAGCGTTGGGGCCGGACTAGCGGGATCAGATACGCAGTATTTT.

The genes are TRBV2 and TRBJ1-1; D might be TRBD1 (6 bases). The germline gives CDR1 SNHLY, CDR2 FYNNEI. The CDR3 covers 14 residues. Trimming left V 1 base short and J 5 bases short, with 11 bases between. CDR3 loop: CASSEDRVVTEAFF. The CDR3 region has the DNA TGTGCCAGCAGTGAAGACAGGGTGGTAACTGAAGCTTTCTTT. Drawing the rest from reference TRBV2 and TRBJ1-1, the complete variable domain is EPEVTQTPSHQVTQMGQEVILRCVPISNHLYFYWYRQILGQKVEFLVSFYNNEISEKSEIFDDQFSVERPDGSNFTLKIRSTKLEDSAMYFCASSEDRVVTEAFFGQGTRLTVV.

The V and J genes are TRBV10-1 and TRBJ2-7; TRBD1 might be the D (6 bases). This CDR3 contains 13 residues. Trimming stripped 4 bases from V and 4 bases from J, with 11 bases between. The germline gives CDR1 WNHNN, CDR2 SYGVQD (reference sequence). In nucleotides, the CDR3 is TGCGCCAGCAGTGTATCCAGGGGTTACGAGCAGTACTTC. This translates into CASSVSRGYEQYF.

This chain links TRBV4-2 with TRBJ2-6, with a tentative D call TRBD1 (5 bases). Per germline, CDR1 LGHNA and CDR2 YNFKEQ. CDR3 size: 16 residues. Deletions cut 4 bases from V and 4 bases from J, with 14 bases between. This chain's CDR3 is CASSLHQGSGANVLTF. In nucleotides, the CDR3 is TGTGCCAGCAGCCTCCACCAGGGTTCCGGGGCCAACGTCCTGACTTTC.

The sample holds a few counts of this clone. This rearrangement joins TRBV25-1 to TRBJ1-2; D ambiguous. Germline V gene sequence: CDR1 MGHDK, CDR2 SYGVNS. The germline V and J ends were trimmed by 1 base and 10 bases, with 13 bases remaining between them. There are 13 residues in the CDR3. The CDR3: CASSEFAQDYYTF. The CDR3 bases are TGTGCCAGCAGTGAATTTGCGCAGGATTACTACACCTTC.

A single count supports this clone. V and J are TRBV5-1 and TRBJ2-7; perhaps TRBD1 as D (5 bases). V dropped 0 bases and J dropped 0 bases, with 10 bases sitting between them. CDR3 length: 15 residues. Germline lookup yields CDR1 SGHRS and CDR2 YFSETQ. The CDR3 is CASSLEWGSSYEQYF. For the CDR3, the DNA is TGCGCCAGCAGCTTGGAATGGGGCAGCTCCTACGAGCAGTACTTC.